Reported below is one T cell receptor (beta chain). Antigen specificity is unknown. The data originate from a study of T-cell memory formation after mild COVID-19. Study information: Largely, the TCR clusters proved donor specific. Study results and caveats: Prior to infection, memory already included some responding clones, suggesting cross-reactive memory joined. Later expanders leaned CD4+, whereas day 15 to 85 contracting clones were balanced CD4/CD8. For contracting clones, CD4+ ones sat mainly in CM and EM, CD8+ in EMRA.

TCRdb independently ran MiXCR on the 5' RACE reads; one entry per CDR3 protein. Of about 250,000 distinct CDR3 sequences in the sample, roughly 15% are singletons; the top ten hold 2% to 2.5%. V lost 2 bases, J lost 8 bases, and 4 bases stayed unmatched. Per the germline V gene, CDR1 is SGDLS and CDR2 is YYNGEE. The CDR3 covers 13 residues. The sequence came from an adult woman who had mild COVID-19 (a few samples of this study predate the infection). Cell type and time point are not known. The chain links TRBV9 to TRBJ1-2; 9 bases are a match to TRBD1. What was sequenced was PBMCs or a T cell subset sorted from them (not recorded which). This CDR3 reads CASSVRTGEGYTF. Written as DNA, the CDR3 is TGTGCCAGCAGCGTCCGGACAGGGGAAGGCTACACCTTC.